This passage covers 24 T cell receptor beta chains from one sample sequenced in a study of T cells in Graves' hyperthyroidism and ophthalmopathy. TCR beta CDR3 regions were amplified from RNA transcripts. During a first-round RT-PCR of the TCR CDR3, the HTBI primer set was used. A single record per CDR3 protein comes from TCRdb applying MiXCR to the multiplex PCR reads. The data contain around 690,000 distinct CDR3 sequences, around 15% of them singletons. The sample was blood. These receptor sequences come from a man aged 50-60 years with Graves' hyperthyroidism.

The sample holds many counts of this clonotype. The chain has TRBV5-1 and TRBJ2-7; 13 bases match TRBD2. Germline values: CDR1 SGHRS, CDR2 YFSETQ. Trimming removed 3 bases from V and 1 base from J; junction bases left unmatched: 4. The CDR3 sequence is 16 residues long. CDR3 DNA: TGCGCCAGCAGCTCTACTAGCGGGAGGGGGTCCTACGAGCAGTACTTC. The encoded protein is CASSSTSGRGSYEQYF.

This clonotype was seen a handful of times. The V gene is TRBV25-1, the J gene TRBJ2-7, with 7 nucleotides matching TRBD1. Germline V gene lookup returns CDR1 MGHDK and CDR2 SYGVNS. After removal of 7 bases from V and 3 bases from J, the junction contained 9 bases not matched to a gene. The CDR3 is made up of 14 amino acids. CDR3 in DNA: TGTGCCAGCAATAAGGGACAGCCCCTCTACGAGCAGTACTTC. This encodes CASNKGQPLYEQYF.

This clonotype has a handful of counts. The chain has TRBV19 and TRBJ1-1; 7 bases line up with TRBD1. Germline CDR1 and CDR2: LNHDA and SQIVND (reference sequence). J lost 1 base, V lost 4 bases, and 12 bases had no gene match. This CDR3 has 17 amino acids. The CDR3 here is CASSTTGRMIGNTEAFF. The CDR3 DNA is TGTGCCAGTAGTACGACAGGGCGGATGATAGGGAACACTGAAGCTTTCTTT.

This CDR3 is CASSLGLKSDYGYTF. CDR3 bases: TGTGCCAGCAGTTTGGGACTCAAATCGGACTATGGCTACACCTTC. The rearrangement links TRBV28 to TRBJ1-2; tentative D call: TRBD1 (5 bases). CDR3 length: 15 residues. V was cut by 3 bases and J by 3 bases, with 14 bases left in between. Per the germline V gene, CDR1 is MDHEN and CDR2 is SYDVKM.

This clonotype has just a few counts. This chain links TRBV14 with TRBJ2-3, with 9 bases that match TRBD2. J gave up 5 bases and V 4 bases, and 7 bases lay outside the gene matches. From germline, CDR1 is SGHDN and CDR2 FVKESK. This CDR3 has 15 residues. CDR3 in amino acids: CASSLFSGSGDTQYF. CDR3 nucleotide sequence: TGTGCCAGCAGCCTATTTAGCGGGAGTGGAGATACGCAGTATTTT.

V usage is TRBV9 and J usage is TRBJ1-6, with D uncertain. V lost 2 bases and J lost 5, with 11 bases in between. Germline-derived CDR1 and CDR2 are SGDLS and YYNGEE. The CDR3 has 15 amino acids. CDR3 nucleotides: TGTGCCAGCAGCGTGAGCCAGTCCAATAATTCACCCCTCCACTTT. Residues: CASSVSQSNNSPLHF.

This clonotype was seen ten or more times. V gene TRBV11-2 combines with J gene TRBJ2-5; 7 bases line up with TRBD1. The V segment lost 5 bases and the J segment 1 base; nucleotides outside the gene matches: 7. The length of the CDR3 is 15 residues. Germline assignment: CDR1 SGHAT and CDR2 FQNNGV. CDR3 sequence (DNA): TGTGCCAGCAGCCGGATGACAGGGCCCCAAGAGACCCAGTACTTC. It is translated as CASSRMTGPQETQYF.

This clonotype was seen ten or more times. The chain combines TRBV6-1 with TRBJ2-3; D might be TRBD1 (5 bases). The CDR3 has 14 residues. V was cut by 6 bases and J by 0 bases, with 10 bases left in between. CDR1 is MNHNS and CDR2 is SASEGT in the germline V gene. As DNA, the CDR3 is TGTGCCAGCAGCCAGACAGCTAGCACAGATACGCAGTATTTT. This sequence encodes CASSQTASTDTQYF.

In its sample, this clonotype was seen a few times. The V gene is TRBV5-1, the J gene TRBJ2-5; unclear D gene. The CDR3 is 14 amino acids. V dropped 8 bases and J dropped 2 bases, with 16 bases sitting between them. Germline assignment: CDR1 SGHRS and CDR2 YFSETQ. The CDR3: CASKDLGLQETQYF. The CDR3 DNA follows: TGCGCCAGTAAGGACCTGGGCCTGCAAGAGACCCAGTACTTC.

This clonotype has a count of ten or more. The genes are TRBV20-1 and TRBJ1-2; TRBD1 might be the D (6 bases). CDR1 and CDR2 from the germline V gene are DFQATT and SNEGSKA (reference sequence). This CDR3 spans 13 amino acids. V lost 6 bases and J lost 4, with 15 bases in between. The chain's CDR3 is CSAAQGKTYGYTF. CDR3 bases: TGCAGTGCGGCTCAGGGGAAAACCTATGGCTACACCTTC.

This clonotype was observed a handful of times. The chain is built from TRBV29-1 and TRBJ2-7; 9 bases map to TRBD2. The germline gives CDR1 SQVTM, CDR2 ANQGSEA. V trimming: 5 bases; J trimming: 2 bases; junction bases outside the gene matches: 4. The CDR3 loop spans 13 amino acids. The CDR3 DNA is TGCAGCGTTTCACTAGCGGGTGCCTACGAGCAGTACTTC. Its protein is CSVSLAGAYEQYF.

This clonotype was seen ten or more times. The chain combines TRBV11-2 with TRBJ2-5; D remains unclear. Germline V lookup: CDR1 SGHAT, CDR2 FQNNGV. Trimming left V 5 bases short and J 2 bases short, with 12 bases between. The CDR3 runs 14 residues. CDR3 sequence (DNA): TGTGCCAGCAGCCTCCGACGGGCTCAAGAGACCCAGTACTTC. This encodes CASSLRRAQETQYF.

The chain carries TRBV29-1 and TRBJ1-1; the D is unclear. The CDR3 spans 13 residues. The germline gives CDR1 SQVTM, CDR2 ANQGSEA. Trimming pared 2 bases from V and 2 bases from J, leaving 9 bases between. In nucleotides, the CDR3 is TGCAGCGTTGAATGGGGAATCAACACTGAAGCTTTCTTT. Its protein product is CSVEWGINTEAFF.

The chain recombines TRBV27 with TRBJ1-5; 9 bases are shared with TRBD1. The CDR3 is 15 amino acids. The V segment lost 5 bases and the J segment 7 bases; nucleotides outside the gene matches: 9. Germline CDR1 MNHEY, CDR2 SMNVEV (reference sequence). The CDR3, as DNA: TGTGCCAGCAGTCTCCGGGACAGGGTTGGGCAGCCCCAGCATTTT. Its translation is CASSLRDRVGQPQHF.

The J gene is TRBJ2-1, the V gene TRBV12-5; 8 bases are shared with TRBD1. The V segment lost 5 bases and the J segment 10 bases; nucleotides outside the gene matches: 16. Per germline, CDR1 LGHNT and CDR2 FRNRAP. The CDR3 has 16 amino acids. For the CDR3, the DNA is TGTGCTAGTGGTCCCTGGCGGGACAGGCTAGTTAGGGAGCAGTTCTTC. The encoded protein is CASGPWRDRLVREQFF.

As concerns this clonotype: A much bigger clone sits one base away, suggesting this may be a read error. The gene calls are TRBV6-1 and TRBJ1-5; D ambiguous. The V end was cut by 7 bases, the J end by 5 bases, with 18 bases between. Germline V gene lookup returns CDR1 MNHNS and CDR2 SASEGT. This CDR3 region has 15 residues. CDR3 loop: CASIRRSLGHQPQHF. In nucleotides, the CDR3 is TGTGCCAGCATTCGAAGGTCCCTTGGCCATCAGCCCCAGCATTTT.

At least ten counts were recorded for this clonotype. The V call is TRBV12-3 or TRBV12-4, the J call TRBJ1-4; D call uncertain. Trimming removed 2 bases at V and 8 bases at J, with 15 bases between. The CDR3 consists of 15 residues. CDR3 coding DNA: TGTGCCAGCAGTTTACGAATCGGGGTTAGGGAAAAACTGTTTTTT. Its translation is CASSLRIGVREKLFF.

At least ten counts were recorded for this clonotype. The J gene is TRBJ2-4, the V gene TRBV2, with D tentatively TRBD1 (6 bases). The CDR3 contains 14 residues. Trimming took off 4 bases at V and 7 bases at J, with 14 bases between the two ends. Per germline, CDR1 SNHLY and CDR2 FYNNEI. CDR3 loop: CASSGGGGENIQYF. CDR3 in DNA: TGTGCCAGCAGTGGAGGGGGTGGTGAGAACATTCAGTACTTC.

This clonotype was picked up many times. The J gene is TRBJ2-7, the V gene TRBV28; no clear D gene. CDR1 is MDHEN and CDR2 is SYDVKM in the germline V gene. The CDR3 has 18 residues. V was trimmed by 6 bases and J by 3 bases, leaving 27 bases between them. The CDR3 coding sequence is TGTGCCAGCAGAAACCCGCGATCTGTGGTTAAACGAAACTACGAGCAGTACTTC. It yields the protein CASRNPRSVVKRNYEQYF.

The V gene is TRBV19, the J gene TRBJ2-1, with a tentative D call TRBD1 (7 bases). The CDR3 runs 19 residues. V was shortened by 9 bases and J by 1 base, with 28 bases between the two germline ends. CDR1 is LNHDA, CDR2 SQIVND, per germline (reference sequence). The CDR3 DNA reads as TGTGCCAGCCGACCGCGCGGGACAGTCGGAGCGAAGTCCTACAATGAGCAGTTCTTC. Protein sequence: CASRPRGTVGAKSYNEQFF.

This clonotype was found many times. The chain combines TRBV12-3 or TRBV12-4 with TRBJ2-1, with 11 bases identical to TRBD2. V dropped 7 bases and J dropped 4; count of bases not matched to a gene: 9. The CDR3 extends over 16 amino acids. CDR3 nucleotides: TGTGCCAGCACAGGCCCTAGCGGGGGGATGTACAATGAGCAGTTCTTC. It specifies CASTGPSGGMYNEQFF.

This clonotype has ten or more counts. The chain combines TRBV2 with TRBJ2-7; a weak D match, TRBD1 (5 bases). The germline V gene has CDR1 SNHLY and CDR2 FYNNEI. The V end was cut by 6 bases, the J end by 2 bases, with 17 bases between. The CDR3 loop spans 15 amino acids. In DNA, the CDR3 is TGTGCCAGCAGAACCAGGGCGGCGAGGCCCTACGAGCAGTACTTC. Protein sequence: CASRTRAARPYEQYF.

This clonotype was detected many times. The chain combines TRBV9 with TRBJ2-7; 15 bases fit TRBD2. With 2 bases clipped from V and 5 bases from J, the junction kept 11 bases outside the gene matches. The CDR3 consists of 18 residues. The germline V gene encodes CDR1 SGDLS and CDR2 YYNGEE. The CDR3 coding sequence is TGTGCCAGCAGCGTCCTCCCGGGACTAGCGGGAGGAGGCGACGAGCAGTACTTC. Protein product: CASSVLPGLAGGGDEQYF.

This clonotype was detected ten times or more. The chain links TRBV3-1 to TRBJ2-1; TRBD2 matches 10 bases. J gave up 7 bases and V 2 bases, and 8 bases lay outside the gene matches. The germline V gene encodes CDR1 LGHDT and CDR2 YNNKEL (reference sequence). The CDR3 has 16 residues. The CDR3 reads CASSQTSGALLNEQFF. The CDR3 DNA follows: TGTGCCAGCAGCCAAACTAGCGGGGCCCTCTTGAATGAGCAGTTCTTC.